This TCR beta chain was observed in a study of control samples from healthy donors and cancer patients. TCRdb keeps only in-frame clones here, not all; method: immunoSEQ multiplex PCR. The sample lists approximately 110,000 clones; over 75% were seen once. The CDR3 loop spans 11 amino acids. Germline CDR1 is LGHDT and CDR2 is YNNKEL (reference sequence). Trimming left V 4 bases short and J 3 bases short, with 3 bases between. What was sequenced was blood. The chain is built from TRBV3-1 (or the pseudogene TRBV3-2) and TRBJ2-5; D gene uncertain. The sequence derives from a human donor in good health. The donor label of this sample is uncertain. CDR3 loop: CASSLEETQYF. The CDR3 DNA reads TGTGCCAGCAGCCTAGAAGAGACCCAGTACTTC.